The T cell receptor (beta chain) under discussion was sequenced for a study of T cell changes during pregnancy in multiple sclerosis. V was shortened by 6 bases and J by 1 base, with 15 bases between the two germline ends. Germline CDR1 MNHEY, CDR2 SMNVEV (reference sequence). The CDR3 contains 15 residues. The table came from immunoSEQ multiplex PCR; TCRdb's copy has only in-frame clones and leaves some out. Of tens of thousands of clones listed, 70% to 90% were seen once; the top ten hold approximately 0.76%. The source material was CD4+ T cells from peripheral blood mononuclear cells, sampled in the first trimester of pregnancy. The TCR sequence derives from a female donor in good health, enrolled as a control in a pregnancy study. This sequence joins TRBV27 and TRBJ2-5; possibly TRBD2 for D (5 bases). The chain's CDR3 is CASSPRAQAQETQYF. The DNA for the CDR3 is TGTGCCAGCAGCCCGCGGGCGCAGGCCCAAGAGACCCAGTACTTC.